The 20 T cell receptor beta chains listed next were all sequenced from one sample in a study of T cell responses to AZD1222 COVID-19 vaccine. Libraries were prepared by immunoSEQ multiplex PCR; TCRdb keeps only in-frame clonotypes and omits some of them. This table holds approximately 100,000 clones, around nine tenths found once. Material: peripheral blood, obtained 28 days after the second AZD1222 dose. These receptors were taken from an adult who received the AZD1222 COVID-19 vaccine.

This clone has only one observation. CDR3 sequence: CASSLSGGQETQYF. CDR3 bases: TGTGCCAGCAGTCTTTCAGGGGGCCAAGAGACCCAGTACTTC. The chain uses TRBV6-5 and TRBJ2-5, with TRBD1 matching 7 bases. V lost 5 bases and J lost 1; bases outside the gene matches: 4. Per the germline V gene, CDR1 is MNHEY and CDR2 is SVGAGI. The CDR3 extends over 14 amino acids.

Concerning this clone itself: An end of the junction differs from the germline gene, which may be a read error. This sequence joins TRBV7-7 and TRBJ2-5, with D possibly TRBD2 on 6 matching bases. CDR1 SSHAT and CDR2 FNYEAQ come from the germline V gene (reference sequence). This CDR3 has 15 residues. For the CDR3, the DNA is TGTGCTAGCAGCTTAGGTCTCGGGGGCCAAGAGACCCAGTACTTC. Its translation: CASSLGLGGQETQYF.

This chain joins TRBV10-3 and TRBJ2-3; 9 bases are a match to TRBD1. Germline V lookup: CDR1 ENHRY, CDR2 SYGVKD. V lost 0 bases and J lost 1; bases outside the gene matches: 8. The CDR3 consists of 18 residues. The DNA for the CDR3 is TGTGCCATCAGTGAGTCAGGGACAGGGTTTTGCGGCACAGATACGCAGTATTTT. This translates into CAISESGTGFCGTDTQYF.

The rearrangement joins TRBV5-1 to TRBJ1-1, with D perhaps matching TRBD1 (5 bases). The germline V gene has CDR1 SGHRS and CDR2 YFSETQ. The CDR3 is 18 amino acids. V lost 0 bases and J 0 bases, leaving 18 bases between the germline ends. The CDR3 loop is CASSLAGGAAKMNTEAFF. The CDR3 bases are TGCGCCAGCAGCTTGGCGGGGGGAGCGGCGAAAATGAACACTGAAGCTTTCTTT.

J is TRBJ2-5 and V is TRBV6-5, with D maybe TRBD2 (5 bases). Deletions cut 5 bases from V and 5 bases from J, with 15 bases between. This CDR3 has 14 amino acids. Germline V lookup: CDR1 MNHEY, CDR2 SVGAGI. In DNA, the CDR3 is TGTGCCAGCAGTACTTTCAGTAAGCGGGAGACCCAGTACTTC. This encodes CASSTFSKRETQYF.

The chain couples TRBV2 to TRBJ1-1; possibly TRBD1 for D (6 bases). Germline V lookup: CDR1 SNHLY, CDR2 FYNNEI. The CDR3 is 13 amino acids. The V gene lost 5 bases and the J gene lost 1 base, with 8 bases spanning the gap. Written as DNA, the CDR3 is TGTGCCAGCAGTAAGGACAGGAACACTGAAGCTTTCTTT. As protein: CASSKDRNTEAFF.

V gene TRBV30 combines with J gene TRBJ1-2; D call uncertain. CDR1 and CDR2 (germline): GTSNPN, SVGIG (reference sequence). The CDR3 is made up of 13 amino acids. V lost 2 bases, J lost 2 bases, and 9 bases lay in between. CDR3 sequence reads: CAWSKTWNYGYTF. The CDR3 nucleotides are TGTGCCTGGAGTAAGACTTGGAACTATGGCTACACCTTC.

This chain joins TRBV3-1 (or the pseudogene TRBV3-2) and TRBJ1-2; no clear D gene. Trimming shortened V by 0 bases and J by 6 bases, and 20 bases separated the two germline ends. The CDR3 extends over 17 amino acids. The germline gives CDR1 LGHDT, CDR2 YNNKEL (reference sequence). Here the CDR3 reads CASSQEVRTRSINGYTF. The CDR3 DNA reads as TGTGCCAGCAGCCAAGAGGTAAGGACGAGGTCAATCAATGGCTACACCTTC.

This rearrangement joins TRBV27 to TRBJ1-1; D gene unclear. The CDR3 length is 15 residues. Trimming took 0 bases from V and 1 from J, leaving 9 bases between them. In germline, CDR1 is MNHEY, CDR2 SMNVEV (reference sequence). The CDR3 bases are TGTGCCAGCAGTTTATCTAGAGCGCCGAACACTGAAGCTTTCTTT. Amino acid sequence: CASSLSRAPNTEAFF.

The J gene is TRBJ2-7, the V gene TRBV6-4; TRBD2 agrees at 7 bases. CDR1 is MRHNA and CDR2 is SNTAGT in the germline V gene. This CDR3 region has 15 residues. J gave up 2 bases and V 3 bases, and 7 bases lay outside the gene matches. In nucleotides, the CDR3 is TGTGCCAGCAGTGAACGAGCGGGGAGCACCTACGAGCAGTACTTC. This gives the protein CASSERAGSTYEQYF.

This rearrangement joins TRBV19 to TRBJ2-7; 7 bases line up with TRBD2. The junction had 4 bases not matched to a gene; V was cut back by 1 base and J by 4 bases. CDR3 size: 14 residues. CDR1 is LNHDA and CDR2 is SQIVND in the germline V gene (reference sequence). CDR3 sequence (DNA): TGTGCCAGTAGTATAGGCGGGAGTATTTACGAGCAGTACTTC. Amino acids: CASSIGGSIYEQYF. Together with reference TRBV19 and TRBJ2-7, the CDR3 gives the full variable domain: DGGITQSPKYLFRKEGQNVTLSCEQNLNHDAMYWYRQDPGQGLRLIYYSQIVNDFQKGDIAEGYSVSREKKESFPLTVTSAQKNPTAFYLCASSIGGSIYEQYFGPGTRLTVT.

The genes are TRBV18 and TRBJ1-1; D ambiguous. The CDR3 has 14 residues. Between the trimmed V and J ends, which lost 6 bases and 3 bases, there was a span of 14 bases. Germline CDR1 and CDR2: KGHSH and LQKENI. CDR3 loop: CASSGSRQDTEAFF. Here the CDR3 DNA reads TGTGCCAGCTCGGGCTCTCGGCAGGACACTGAAGCTTTCTTT.

This clone was recorded only once. The rearrangement joins TRBV19 to TRBJ1-1; D is ambiguous. This CDR3 region has 12 residues. With 3 bases removed from V and 5 bases from J, the gap between germline ends came to 7 bases. CDR1 is LNHDA, CDR2 SQIVND, per germline (reference sequence). This CDR3 is CASSISRTEAFF. The CDR3 coding sequence is TGTGCCAGTAGTATTAGCAGGACTGAAGCTTTCTTT.

This clone was picked up a small number of times. This chain connects TRBV6-1 to TRBJ1-2; D gene uncertain. Trimming took 1 base from V and 8 from J, leaving 11 bases between them. In germline, CDR1 is MNHNS, CDR2 SASEGT. The CDR3 loop spans 13 amino acids. The CDR3 nucleotides are TGTGCCAGCAGTGAAGGGGAGGTCGGGGGCTACACCTTC. Encoded protein: CASSEGEVGGYTF.

The chain recombines TRBV5-6 with TRBJ2-3, with TRBD2 matching over 7 bases. The CDR3 covers 15 residues. J was trimmed by 1 base and V by 4 bases; bases with no gene match: 6. CDR1 SGHDT and CDR2 YYEEEE come from the germline V gene. CDR3: CASSQFAGGTDTQYF. CDR3 DNA: TGTGCCAGCAGCCAGTTCGCGGGAGGCACAGATACGCAGTATTTT.

This clone has only one observation. The chain couples TRBV11-1 to TRBJ1-1; possibly TRBD1 for D (6 bases). This CDR3 has 13 amino acids. Looked up from germline, CDR1 is SGHAT and CDR2 is FQDESV (reference sequence). V was shortened by 5 bases and J by 3 bases, with 10 bases between the two germline ends. The CDR3 spells CASSTQGYTEAFF. The CDR3 DNA follows: TGTGCCAGCAGCACACAGGGATACACTGAAGCTTTCTTT. Variable domain in full (rest from reference TRBV11-1 and TRBJ1-1): EAEVAQSPRYKITEKSQAVAFWCDPISGHATLYWYRQILGQGPELLVQFQDESVVDDSQLPKDRFSAERLKGVDSTLKIQPAELGDSAMYLCASSTQGYTEAFFGQGTRLTVV.

This clone occurred a few times. The chain joins TRBV24-1 to TRBJ2-2; D remains unclear. The germline V and J ends were trimmed by 6 bases and 6 bases, with 7 bases remaining between them. The germline CDR1 and CDR2 sequences are KGHDR and SFDVKD. CDR3 length: 12 residues. The CDR3: CATSLGSGELFF. As DNA, the CDR3 is TGTGCCACCAGTCTCGGTTCCGGGGAGCTGTTTTTT.

In its sample, this clone is medium-sized. V is TRBV11-3 and J is TRBJ1-6; D gene ambiguous. V lost 8 bases, J lost 0 bases, and 5 bases lay in between. CDR3 length equals 13 residues. Germline lookup yields CDR1 SGHNT and CDR2 YENEEA. CDR3 residues: CASLDSYNSPLHF. CDR3 coding DNA: TGTGCCAGCCTCGACTCCTATAATTCACCCCTCCACTTT. Full variable domain (missing parts from reference TRBV11-3 and TRBJ1-6): EAGVVQSPRYKIIEKKQPVAFWCNPISGHNTLYWYLQNLGQGPELLIRYENEEAVDDSQLPKDRFSAERLKGVDSTLKIQPAELGDSAVYLCASLDSYNSPLHFGNGTRLTVT.

The chain couples TRBV3-1 (or the pseudogene TRBV3-2) to TRBJ1-1, with a weak D call TRBD1 (5 bases). V dropped 0 bases and J dropped 12 bases, with 14 bases sitting between them. This CDR3 has 13 residues. Looked up from germline, CDR1 is LGHDT and CDR2 is YNNKEL (reference sequence). CDR3 in amino acids: CASSQDRQGGTFF. The CDR3 DNA reads as TGTGCCAGCAGCCAAGATCGCCAGGGTGGAACTTTCTTT.

This chain uses TRBV14 with TRBJ2-5, with 10 positions matching TRBD1. The CDR3 covers 15 residues. The germline gives CDR1 SGHDN, CDR2 FVKESK. J gave up 6 bases and V 2 bases, and 6 bases lay outside the gene matches. CDR3 DNA sequence: TGTGCCAGCAGCCAACCGACAGGGGGCATGAAGACCCAGTACTTC. Translation gives CASSQPTGGMKTQYF. The full variable domain, rest sourced from reference TRBV14 and TRBJ2-5, is EAGVTQFPSHSVIEKGQTVTLRCDPISGHDNLYWYRRVMGKEIKFLLHFVKESKQDESGMPNNRFLAERTGGTYSTLKVQPAELEDSGVYFCASSQPTGGMKTQYFGPGTRLLVL.